This passage covers 11 T cell receptor beta chains from one sample sequenced in a study of T cell changes during pregnancy in multiple sclerosis (dated by TCRdb to between 2019 and 2020). Preparation of the library involved the immunoSEQ multiplex PCR assay. TCRdb retrieved this table from immuneACCESS and kept in-frame rearrangements only. Not all clones are present; in checked studies, unresolved V genes account for under half, and no reason is known for the remainder. The sample profile shows tens of thousands of clones; about 89% of them were found once. The ten most abundant clones make up around 0.69% of the sample. The sample in question was CD4+ T cells from peripheral blood mononuclear cells, obtained in the third trimester of pregnancy. These receptors were collected from a female donor in good health, enrolled as a control in a pregnancy study.

This chain joins TRBV6-6 and TRBJ1-1; the D is unclear. V lost 3 bases, J lost 3 bases, and 8 bases lay in between. The CDR3 has 13 amino acids. Germline CDR1 is MNHNY and CDR2 is SVGAGI (reference sequence). The CDR3 coding sequence is TGTGCCAGCAGTTATGTGGAGGACACTGAAGCTTTCTTT. Its translation is CASSYVEDTEAFF.

The chain links TRBV9 to TRBJ1-4, with D unclear. Germline CDR1 reads SGDLS; CDR2 reads YYNGEE. The length of the CDR3 is 12 residues. V was trimmed by 4 bases and J by 14 bases, leaving 15 bases between them. CDR3 bases: TGTGCCAGCAGCCCCTCCGCTGGCGGGCTGTTTTTT. It encodes CASSPSAGGLFF.

This rearrangement joins TRBV4-1 to TRBJ1-2; D unresolved. The germline V gene encodes CDR1 MGHRA and CDR2 YSYEKL. CDR3 length: 15 residues. V dropped 0 bases and J dropped 0 bases, with 8 bases sitting between them. The CDR3 DNA reads as TGCGCCAGCAGCCAAGATTCGGGGACTAACTATGGCTACACCTTC. Its translation is CASSQDSGTNYGYTF.

V and J are TRBV7-2 and TRBJ1-5, with a tentative D call TRBD1 (6 bases). Germline CDR1 SGHTA, CDR2 FQGNSA. This CDR3 contains 15 residues. The germline V and J ends were trimmed by 4 bases and 1 base, with 11 bases remaining between them. CDR3: CASSSQGGSNQPQHF. Written as DNA, the CDR3 is TGTGCCAGCAGCTCACAGGGTGGCAGCAATCAGCCCCAGCATTTT.

The V and J genes are TRBV11-2 and TRBJ2-1, with a possible D match to TRBD1 (6 bases). CDR1 and CDR2 (germline): SGHAT, FQNNGV. The CDR3 has 16 residues. V was trimmed by 2 bases and J by 5 bases, leaving 16 bases between them. The CDR3 nucleotides are TGTGCCAGCAGCTTAAGTAGATCTGGGACACACAATGAGCAGTTCTTC. Protein: CASSLSRSGTHNEQFF.

The CDR3 sequence is CASSKGDAGGNEQFF. In nucleotides, the CDR3 is TGTGCCAGCAGCAAAGGTGACGCGGGGGGCAATGAGCAGTTCTTC. This chain connects TRBV21-1 to TRBJ2-1; TRBD2, the table's D call, lacks a check against the DNA. TRBV21-1 is given as a pseudogene. The CDR3 covers 15 residues.

The chain couples TRBV27 to TRBJ2-7, with 9 bases that match TRBD2. The CDR3 has 14 residues. Trimming cost V 7 bases and J 0 bases; bases outside gene matches: 4. Germline CDR1 and CDR2: MNHEY and SMNVEV (reference sequence). This CDR3 reads CASKRLADSYEQYF. CDR3 nucleotides: TGTGCCAGCAAAAGACTAGCGGACTCCTACGAGCAGTACTTC.

The rearrangement joins TRBV5-5 to TRBJ1-6; possible D gene TRBD1, 5 bases. CDR1 and CDR2 (germline): SGHKS, YYEKEE (reference sequence). This CDR3 contains 14 residues. V gave up 7 bases and J gave up 2 bases, with 10 bases separating them. The CDR3, as DNA: TGTGCCAGCGGGGGGAGGGCCTATAATTCACCCCTCCACTTT. Translated, it gives CASGGRAYNSPLHF.

J is TRBJ2-7 and V is TRBV5-1; 7 nucleotides match TRBD1. V shed 7 bases, J shed 5 bases, and the junction held 3 bases outside the gene matches. The germline CDR1 and CDR2 sequences are SGHRS and YFSETQ. The CDR3 totals 11 residues. CDR3 in amino acids: CASRTGDEQYF. CDR3 DNA sequence: TGCGCCAGCCGAACAGGGGACGAGCAGTACTTC.

The gene calls are TRBV18 and TRBJ1-5; 8 positions agree with TRBD1. V was pared by 6 bases and J by 4 bases, with 5 bases of the junction left unmatched. The V gene's germline CDR1 is KGHSH and CDR2 LQKENI. CDR3 size: 14 residues. The CDR3 nucleotides are TGTGCCAGCTCGGATAGACAGGGGAATCAGCCCCAGCATTTT. This gives the protein CASSDRQGNQPQHF.

With respect to this clone: Germline is not matched at one junction end, which may reflect a read error. The CDR3 reads CASSESSWVRFVF. The CDR3 region has the DNA TGTGCCAGCAGTGAATCAAGTTGGGTGAGGTTTGTCTTC. The chain combines TRBV6-1 with TRBJ2-7; the D is unclear. This CDR3 is built from 13 residues. Per germline, CDR1 MNHNS and CDR2 SASEGT.